This is a list of T cell receptor beta chains from one sample in a study of T cell changes during pregnancy in multiple sclerosis. Data came from immunoSEQ multiplex PCR; TCRdb stores just in-frame clones and leaves some out. The sample has tens of thousands of clones, approximately 91% seen once. Sequencing was performed on peripheral blood, taken in the second trimester of pregnancy. The receptors here all came from a female donor in good health, enrolled as a control in a pregnancy study. Each CDR3 is given with its conserved first and last residue. The order of the fields is clone size, V gene, D gene, J gene, CDR3 DNA, CDR3 protein. D genes are given only for firm matches. Some rows have no size entry. The others give once, few or many, or a class for an expanded clone.

clone size: -
V gene: TRBV9
D gene: -
J gene: TRBJ1-6
CDR3 DNA: TGTGCCAGCAGCGTAGGCCCTCGCGTCGAAGCTCGAAATTCACCCCTCCACTTT
CDR3 protein: CASSVGPRVEARNSPLHF

clone size: -
V gene: TRBV19
D gene: TRBD1
J gene: TRBJ1-5
CDR3 DNA: TGTGCCAGTAGGAGGACAGGGGGCGCGGGTCAGCCCCAGCATTTT
CDR3 protein: CASRRTGGAGQPQHF

clone size: -
V gene: TRBV9
D gene: TRBD2
J gene: TRBJ2-1
CDR3 DNA: TGTGCCAGCAGCGTAGGGGTAGCGGGACTAAATGAGCAGTTCTTC
CDR3 protein: CASSVGVAGLNEQFF

clone size: -
V gene: TRBV9
D gene: TRBD2
J gene: TRBJ2-1
CDR3 DNA: TGTGCCAGCAGCGTCGGAAGCGGGAGTGTAAGGAATGAGCAGTTCTTC
CDR3 protein: CASSVGSGSVRNEQFF

clone size: -
V gene: TRBV7-3
D gene: TRBD2
J gene: TRBJ2-1
CDR3 DNA: TGTGCCAGCAGGCCCTTCCCTAGCGGGGGGATGTACAATGAGCAGTTCTTC
CDR3 protein: CASRPFPSGGMYNEQFF

clone size: -
V gene: TRBV7-5
D gene: -
J gene: TRBJ2-5
CDR3 DNA: TGTGCCAGAAGCTGCCCGGGACTAGCCCCGTACCAAGAGACCCAGTACTTC
CDR3 protein: CARSCPGLAPYQETQYF

clone size: -
V gene: TRBV11-2
D gene: -
J gene: TRBJ1-1
CDR3 DNA: TGTGCCAGCAGCTTGGAGACCGGCACTGAAGCTTTCTTT
CDR3 protein: CASSLETGTEAFF

clone size: -
V gene: TRBV5-1
D gene: TRBD1
J gene: TRBJ1-2
CDR3 DNA: TGCGCCAGCAGCTTGGACCAGGGGGCGTATGGCTACACCTTC
CDR3 protein: CASSLDQGAYGYTF

clone size: -
V gene: TRBV10-2
D gene: -
J gene: TRBJ2-7
CDR3 DNA: TGCGCCAGCAGATGGACAACCGCCTACGAGCAGTACTTC
CDR3 protein: CASRWTTAYEQYF

clone size: -
V gene: TRBV6-5
D gene: TRBD2
J gene: TRBJ2-2
CDR3 DNA: TGTGCCAGCAGTTTAATAGCGGGGGACACCGGGGAGCTGTTTTTT
CDR3 protein: CASSLIAGDTGELFF

clone size: -
V gene: TRBV27
D gene: TRBD2
J gene: TRBJ2-3
CDR3 DNA: TGTGCCAGCAGGGCGGGGGGGACGCAGTATTTT
CDR3 protein: CASRAGGTQYF

clone size: few
V gene: TRBV9
D gene: TRBD1
J gene: TRBJ1-1
CDR3 DNA: TGTGCCAGCGGTAAAACAGGGGTGAACACTGAAGCTTTCTTT
CDR3 protein: CASGKTGVNTEAFF

clone size: -
V gene: TRBV30
D gene: -
J gene: TRBJ1-1
CDR3 DNA: TGTGCCTGGAGTGAGGGGGTTCGAGCTTTCTTT
CDR3 protein: CAWSEGVRAFF

clone size: -
V gene: TRBV5-6
D gene: -
J gene: TRBJ2-7
CDR3 DNA: TGTGCCAGCAGCTTAGGGGCGTGGGAGCAGTACTTC
CDR3 protein: CASSLGAWEQYF

clone size: -
V gene: TRBV5-1
D gene: TRBD2
J gene: TRBJ2-3
CDR3 DNA: TGCGCCAGCAGCTCTACTAGCGGGGTTAGCACAGATACGCAGTATTTT
CDR3 protein: CASSSTSGVSTDTQYF

clone size: -
V gene: TRBV7-3
D gene: TRBD2
J gene: TRBJ2-3
CDR3 DNA: TGTGCCAGCAGCTTACTTGGCGGGAGTTCAACAGATACGCAGTATTTT
CDR3 protein: CASSLLGGSSTDTQYF

clone size: once
V gene: TRBV5-6
D gene: -
J gene: TRBJ2-4
CDR3 DNA: TGTGCCAGCAGCCAGTATAAAAACATTCAGTACTTC
CDR3 protein: CASSQYKNIQYF

clone size: -
V gene: TRBV7-9
D gene: -
J gene: TRBJ2-7
CDR3 DNA: TGTGCCAGCAGCTTGGGCGGGGCAGGCTCCTACGAGCAGTACTTC
CDR3 protein: CASSLGGAGSYEQYF

clone size: -
V gene: TRBV10-3
D gene: TRBD2
J gene: TRBJ2-1
CDR3 DNA: TGTGCCAACGGATTCAAACTAGCGGGGGGGGGTGATGAGCAGTTCTTC
CDR3 protein: CANGFKLAGGGDEQFF

clone size: -
V gene: TRBV7-2
D gene: TRBD2
J gene: TRBJ2-1
CDR3 DNA: TGTGCCAGCAGTATTAAGCGGGGGCCGGGGGATGAGCAGTTCTTC
CDR3 protein: CASSIKRGPGDEQFF

clone size: -
V gene: TRBV7-9
D gene: -
J gene: TRBJ2-7
CDR3 DNA: TGTGCCAGCAGCATCTCAGAAGGGGCTAGGTACTTC
CDR3 protein: CASSISEGARYF

clone size: few
V gene: TRBV5-5
D gene: -
J gene: TRBJ1-2
CDR3 DNA: TGTGCCAGCAGCATGGACAGCACCTATGGCTACACCTTC
CDR3 protein: CASSMDSTYGYTF

clone size: -
V gene: TRBV6-6
D gene: -
J gene: TRBJ2-5
CDR3 DNA: TGTGCCAGCAGTTTACTAGCAACCCGGGAGACCCAGTACTTC
CDR3 protein: CASSLLATRETQYF

clone size: -
V gene: TRBV5-1
D gene: TRBD1
J gene: TRBJ2-1
CDR3 DNA: TGCGCCAGCAGCCTCACAGGGGGCTCTCACAATGAGCAGTTCTTC
CDR3 protein: CASSLTGGSHNEQFF